What follows describes a single T cell receptor beta chain. Its antigen remains unidentified. The CDR3 is 10 residues long. Deletions cut 9 bases from V and 5 bases from J, with 8 bases between. Germline loops: CDR1 MNHEY, CDR2 SMNVEV (reference sequence). This sample was included in a study of cytomegalovirus exposure and HLA in healthy donors. On the study more broadly: In an earlier analysis, approximately 120 million unique TCR beta sequences were found from 150 million to 200 million T cells.

Study findings and constraints: In a later analysis, TCR beta V- and J-gene trimming showed a link to a missense DCLRE1C variant. For most TCR beta V segments, an earlier analysis put the productive rate at about 87% or about 30% of the time.

Primers included in the PCR were 60 Vbeta and 13 Jbeta primers. Profiling relied on immunoSEQ multiplex PCR, and the TCRdb table lists in-frame clones only, not all of them. The table shows around 110,000 clones, with approximately 80% occurring only once. Sequencing was performed on PBMCs. This receptor was obtained from a male donor in good health and CMV-seronegative. This sequence joins TRBV27 and TRBJ2-7; perhaps TRBD1 as D (5 bases). DNA of the CDR3: TGTGCCAGAAGGGGTCACGAGCAGTACTTC. As protein: CARRGHEQYF.